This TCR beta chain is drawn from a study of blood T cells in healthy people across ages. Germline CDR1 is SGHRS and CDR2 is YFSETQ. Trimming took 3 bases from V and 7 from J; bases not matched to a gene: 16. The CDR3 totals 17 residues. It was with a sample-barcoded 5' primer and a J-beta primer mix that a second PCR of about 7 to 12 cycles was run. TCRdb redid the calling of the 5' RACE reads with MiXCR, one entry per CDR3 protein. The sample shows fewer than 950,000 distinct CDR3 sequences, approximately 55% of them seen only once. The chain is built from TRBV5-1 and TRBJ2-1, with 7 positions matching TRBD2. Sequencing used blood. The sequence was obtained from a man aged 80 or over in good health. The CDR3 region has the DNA TGCGCCAGCAGCTCTTACTCTAGCGGAAAACGGTATAATGAGCAGTTCTTC. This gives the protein CASSSYSSGKRYNEQFF.